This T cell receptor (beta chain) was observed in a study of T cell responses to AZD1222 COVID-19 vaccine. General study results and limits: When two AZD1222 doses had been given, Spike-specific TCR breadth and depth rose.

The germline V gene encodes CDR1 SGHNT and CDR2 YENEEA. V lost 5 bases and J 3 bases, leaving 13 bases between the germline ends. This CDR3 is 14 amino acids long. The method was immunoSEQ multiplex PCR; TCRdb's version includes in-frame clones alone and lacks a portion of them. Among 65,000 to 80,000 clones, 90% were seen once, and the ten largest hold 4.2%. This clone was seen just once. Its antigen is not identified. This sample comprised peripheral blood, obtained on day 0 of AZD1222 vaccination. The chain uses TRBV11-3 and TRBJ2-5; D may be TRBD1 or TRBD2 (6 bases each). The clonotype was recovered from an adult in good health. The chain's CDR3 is CASSPFGGEETQYF. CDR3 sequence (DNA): TGTGCCAGCAGCCCTTTCGGGGGCGAAGAGACCCAGTACTTC.